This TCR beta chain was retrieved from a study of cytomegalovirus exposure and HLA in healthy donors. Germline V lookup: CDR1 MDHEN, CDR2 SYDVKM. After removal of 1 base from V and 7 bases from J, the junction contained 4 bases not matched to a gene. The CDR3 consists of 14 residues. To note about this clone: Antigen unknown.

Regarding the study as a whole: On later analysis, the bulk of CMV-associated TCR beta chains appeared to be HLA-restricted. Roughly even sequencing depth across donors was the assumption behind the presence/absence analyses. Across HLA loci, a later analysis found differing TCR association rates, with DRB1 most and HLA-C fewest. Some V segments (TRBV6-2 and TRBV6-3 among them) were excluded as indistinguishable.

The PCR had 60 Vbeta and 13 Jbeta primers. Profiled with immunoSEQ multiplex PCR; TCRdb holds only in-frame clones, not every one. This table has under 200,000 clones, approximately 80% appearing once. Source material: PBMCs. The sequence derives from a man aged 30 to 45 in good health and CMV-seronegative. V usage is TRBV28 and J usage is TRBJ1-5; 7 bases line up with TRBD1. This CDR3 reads CASSLLQGDQPQHF. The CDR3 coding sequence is TGTGCCAGCAGTTTATTGCAGGGGGACCAGCCCCAGCATTTT.